This T cell receptor (beta chain) was sequenced during a study of cytomegalovirus exposure and HLA in healthy donors. Study background: An earlier analysis identified 117 million unique TCR beta sequences in 150 million to 200 million T cells.

Amplification used 60 Vbeta primers and 13 Jbeta primers. The method was immunoSEQ multiplex PCR; TCRdb's version includes in-frame clones alone and lacks a portion of them. The data show more than 150,000 clones, about 81% seen once. CDR1 and CDR2 (germline): SGHTA, FQGNSA. Trimming removed 2 bases at V and 1 base at J, with 9 bases between. This CDR3 contains 16 residues. The chain employs TRBV7-2 and TRBJ2-6; D perhaps matches TRBD1 (5 bases). Sequenced: PBMCs. The TCR comes from a man aged 35 to 55 in good health and CMV-seronegative. DNA for the CDR3: TGTGCCAGCAGCTTAACGACAGTTTCTGGGGCCAACGTCCTGACTTTC. Amino acid sequence: CASSLTTVSGANVLTF. Combining the CDR3 with reference TRBV7-2 and TRBJ2-6 gives the whole variable domain GAGVSQSPSNKVTEKGKDVELRCDPISGHTALYWYRQSLGQGLEFLIYFQGNSAPDKSGLPSDRFSAERTGGSVSTLTIQRTQQEDSAVYLCASSLTTVSGANVLTFGAGSRLTVL.